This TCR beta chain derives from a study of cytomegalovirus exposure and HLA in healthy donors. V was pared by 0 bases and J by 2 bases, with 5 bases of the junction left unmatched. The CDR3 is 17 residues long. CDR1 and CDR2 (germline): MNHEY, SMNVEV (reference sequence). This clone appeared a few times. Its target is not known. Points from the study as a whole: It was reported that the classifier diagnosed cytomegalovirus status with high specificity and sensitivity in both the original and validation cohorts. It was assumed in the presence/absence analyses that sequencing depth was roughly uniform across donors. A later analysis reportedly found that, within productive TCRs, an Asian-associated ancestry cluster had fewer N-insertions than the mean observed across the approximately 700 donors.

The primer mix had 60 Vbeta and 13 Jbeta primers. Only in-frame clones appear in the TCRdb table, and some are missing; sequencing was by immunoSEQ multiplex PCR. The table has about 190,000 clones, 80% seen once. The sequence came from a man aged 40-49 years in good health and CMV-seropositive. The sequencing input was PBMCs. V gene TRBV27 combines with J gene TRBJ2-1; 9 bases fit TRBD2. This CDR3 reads CASSLSRAGGTYNEQFF. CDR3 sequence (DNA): TGTGCCAGCAGTTTATCGAGGGCGGGGGGGACCTACAATGAGCAGTTCTTC.